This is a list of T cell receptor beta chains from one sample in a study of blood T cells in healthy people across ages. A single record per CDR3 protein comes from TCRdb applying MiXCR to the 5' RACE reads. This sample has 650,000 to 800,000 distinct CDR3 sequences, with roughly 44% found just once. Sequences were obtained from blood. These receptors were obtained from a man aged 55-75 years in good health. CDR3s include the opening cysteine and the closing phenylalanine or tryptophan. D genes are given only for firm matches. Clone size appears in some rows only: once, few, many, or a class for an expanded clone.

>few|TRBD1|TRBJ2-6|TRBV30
TGTGCCTGGAGTCAAACAGGGGGCTCTGGGGCCAACGTCCTGACTTTC
CAWSQTGGSGANVLTF
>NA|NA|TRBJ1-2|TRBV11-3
TGTGCCAGCAGCGAGGACCGCTATGGCTACACCTTC
CASSEDRYGYTF
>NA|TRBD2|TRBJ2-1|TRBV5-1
TGCGCCAGCAGCCCTCTTCTACAAAGCGGGGCTAGCTCCTACAATGAGCAGTTCTTC
CASSPLLQSGASSYNEQFF
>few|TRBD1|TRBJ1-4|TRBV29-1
TGCAGCGGGGGACAGGGGAACAATGAAAAACTGTTTTTT
CSGGQGNNEKLFF
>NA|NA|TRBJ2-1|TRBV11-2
TGTGCCAGCACGCTCAGGGGGGGCCGCTCCTACAATGAGCAGTTCTTC
CASTLRGGRSYNEQFF
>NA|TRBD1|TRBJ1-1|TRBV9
TGTGCCAGCAGCGCCTTAACAGGGGGCACTGAAGCTTTCTTT
CASSALTGGTEAFF
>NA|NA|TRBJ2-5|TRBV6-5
TGTGCCAGCATGGTCGACAAGGTATCCGAGACCCAGTACTTC
CASMVDKVSETQYF
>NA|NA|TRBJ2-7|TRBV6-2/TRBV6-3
TGTGCCGGCAGGTTAATCGGGACGTCAGACGAGCAGTACTTC
CAGRLIGTSDEQYF
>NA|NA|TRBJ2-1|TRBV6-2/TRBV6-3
TGTGCCACTAAGTCGGGGCACAGGCTCTACAATGAGCAGTTCTTC
CATKSGHRLYNEQFF
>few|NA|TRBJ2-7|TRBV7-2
TGTGCCAGCAGCTTAGTCGGGGGCCAGACGAGGACCTACGAGCAGTACTTC
CASSLVGGQTRTYEQYF
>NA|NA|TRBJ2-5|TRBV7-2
TGTGCCAGCAGCTGGAGCGGGCAGGTACAAGAGACCCAGTACTTC
CASSWSGQVQETQYF
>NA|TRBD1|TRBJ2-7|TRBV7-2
TGTGCCTGCAGCCGGGACAGGGGTTACGATCAGTACTTC
CACSRDRGYDQYF
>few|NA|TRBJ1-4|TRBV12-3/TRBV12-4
TGTGCCAGCAGTCGTCAGATTAATGAAAAACTGTTTTTT
CASSRQINEKLFF
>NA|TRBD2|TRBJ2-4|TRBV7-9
TGTGCCAGCAGCTCACTAGCGGGGAACTCCTACGATCAGTACTTC
CASSSLAGNSYDQYF
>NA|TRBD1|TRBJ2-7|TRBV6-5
TGTGCCAGCAGTTACTATGCCGGGACAGTAAATGAGCAGTACTTC
CASSYYAGTVNEQYF
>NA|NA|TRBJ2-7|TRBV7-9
TGTGCCAGCAGCTTGCCAAGGCCCCCCTACGAGCAGTACTTC
CASSLPRPPYEQYF
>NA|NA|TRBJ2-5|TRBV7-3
TGTGCCAGCAGCCACGGGGCAGATCGACAAGAGACCCAGTACTTC
CASSHGADRQETQYF
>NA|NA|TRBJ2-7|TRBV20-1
TGCAGTGCTAGAGTGTTAAGGGACTACGAGCAGTACTTC
CSARVLRDYEQYF
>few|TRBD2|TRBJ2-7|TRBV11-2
TGTGCCAGCAGCCGGACTAGCGGGGGCCCGTTGAATGACGAGCAGTACTTC
CASSRTSGGPLNDEQYF
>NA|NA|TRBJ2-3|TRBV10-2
TGCGCCAGCAGTGTTGGGCGGGGGCTTCGCACAGATACGCAGTATTTT
CASSVGRGLRTDTQYF
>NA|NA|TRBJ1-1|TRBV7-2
TGTGCCAGCAGCTTAGTACAGAGGGCTGAAGCTTTCTTT
CASSLVQRAEAFF
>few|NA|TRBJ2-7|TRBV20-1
TGCAGTGCTACAGGGGAGAGGGGCTCCTACGAGCAGTACTTC
CSATGERGSYEQYF
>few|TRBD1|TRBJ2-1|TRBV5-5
TGTGCCAGCAGCCCACAGAGGGACAGGGGGCGAAACAATGAGCAGTTCTTC
CASSPQRDRGRNNEQFF
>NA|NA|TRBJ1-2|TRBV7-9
TGTGCCAGCAGCTTGGGTCATCGCTACTCCTTC
CASSLGHRYSF
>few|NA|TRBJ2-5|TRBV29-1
TGCAGCGTTGAAGGGGGGACCAATGAGCAGTACTTC
CSVEGGTNEQYF
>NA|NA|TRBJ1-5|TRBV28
TGTGCCAGCAGCTCCTCGGGCCCATTTTTTAATCAGCCCCAGCATTTT
CASSSSGPFFNQPQHF
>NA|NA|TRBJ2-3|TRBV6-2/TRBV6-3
TGTGCCAGCAGTTACAGTGGGCTACTCACAGATACGCAGTATTTT
CASSYSGLLTDTQYF
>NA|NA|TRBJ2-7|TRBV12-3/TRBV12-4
TGTGCCAGCAAGGACGGGAACGGACCCTACGAGCAGTACTTC
CASKDGNGPYEQYF
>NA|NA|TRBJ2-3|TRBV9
TGTGCCAGCAGCCCTACTCGGGGCGAACACTACACAGATACGCAGTATTTT
CASSPTRGEHYTDTQYF
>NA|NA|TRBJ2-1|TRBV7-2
TGTGCCAGCAGTGTAGAGGTCTGGTATGAGCAGTTCTTC
CASSVEVWYEQFF
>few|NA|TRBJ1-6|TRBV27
TGTGCCAGCAGCCAGGACGATAACTCCTATAATTCACCCCTCCACTTT
CASSQDDNSYNSPLHF
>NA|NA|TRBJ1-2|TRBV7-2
TGTGCCAGCAGCTCCTCAGCAGGGGCGAGGACCAACTATGGCTACACCTTC
CASSSSAGARTNYGYTF
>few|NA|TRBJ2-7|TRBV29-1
TGCAGCGTTGCGGGGTACAATGAGCAGTACTTC
CSVAGYNEQYF
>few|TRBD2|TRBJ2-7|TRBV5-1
TGCGCCAGCAGCCAACCTACTAGCGGGGTATCGTACGAGCAGTACTTC
CASSQPTSGVSYEQYF
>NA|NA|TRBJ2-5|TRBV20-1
TGCAGTGCTGGCCCCGTTAGGGTCCACGAGACCCAGTACTTC
CSAGPVRVHETQYF
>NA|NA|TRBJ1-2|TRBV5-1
TGCCCCAACAGCTTGGATTCCTGGGGTAACTATGGCTACACCTTC
CPNSLDSWGNYGYTF
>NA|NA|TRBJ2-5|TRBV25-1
TGTGCCAGCAGTGAACCCGGGGTAGGGCAGTACTTC
CASSEPGVGQYF
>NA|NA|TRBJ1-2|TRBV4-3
TGCGCCAGCAGCCAGGATTGGGGACATCAAGATGGCTACACCTTC
CASSQDWGHQDGYTF
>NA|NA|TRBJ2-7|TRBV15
TGTGCCACCAGCAGAGATTCCGACAGCTACGAGCAGTACTTC
CATSRDSDSYEQYF
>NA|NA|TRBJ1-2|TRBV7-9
TGTGCCAGCAGCTTAGCGGGGGCTAAATCGGGCTATGGCTACACCTTC
CASSLAGAKSGYGYTF
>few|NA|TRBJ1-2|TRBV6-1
TGTGCCAGCAGTGACTTATCCTCGACAGGCGCTGGCTACACCTTC
CASSDLSSTGAGYTF
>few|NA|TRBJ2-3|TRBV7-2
TGTGCCAGCAGCTTACTGGGGCCGAGATTCACAGATACGCAGTATTTT
CASSLLGPRFTDTQYF
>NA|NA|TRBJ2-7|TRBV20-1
TGCAGTGCTAGAGCACCGGGCCTCTACGAGCAGTACTTC
CSARAPGLYEQYF